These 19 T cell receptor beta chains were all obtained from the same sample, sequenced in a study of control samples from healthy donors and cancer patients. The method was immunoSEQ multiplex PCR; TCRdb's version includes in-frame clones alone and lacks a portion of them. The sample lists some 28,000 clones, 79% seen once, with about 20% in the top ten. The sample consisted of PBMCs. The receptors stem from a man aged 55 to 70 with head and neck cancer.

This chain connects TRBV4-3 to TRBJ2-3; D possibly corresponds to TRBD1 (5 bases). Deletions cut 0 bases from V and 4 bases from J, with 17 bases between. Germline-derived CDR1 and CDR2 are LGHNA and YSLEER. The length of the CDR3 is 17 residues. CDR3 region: CASSQEGATSSPDTQYF. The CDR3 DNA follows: TGCGCCAGCAGCCAAGAAGGGGCTACCAGCTCCCCAGATACGCAGTATTTT.

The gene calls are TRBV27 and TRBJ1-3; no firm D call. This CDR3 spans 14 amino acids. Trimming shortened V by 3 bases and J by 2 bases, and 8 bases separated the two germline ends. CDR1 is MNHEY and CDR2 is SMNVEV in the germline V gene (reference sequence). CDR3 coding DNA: TGTGCCAGCAGTTTCGGTCCCACTGGAAACACCATATATTTT. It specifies CASSFGPTGNTIYF.

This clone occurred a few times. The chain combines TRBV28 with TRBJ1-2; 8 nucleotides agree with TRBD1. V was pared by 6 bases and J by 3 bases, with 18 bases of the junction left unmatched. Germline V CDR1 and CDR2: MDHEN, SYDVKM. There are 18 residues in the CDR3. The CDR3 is CASSTLSGGAVRYYGYTF. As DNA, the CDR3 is TGTGCCAGCAGCACCCTTTCAGGGGGCGCGGTTCGGTACTATGGCTACACCTTC.

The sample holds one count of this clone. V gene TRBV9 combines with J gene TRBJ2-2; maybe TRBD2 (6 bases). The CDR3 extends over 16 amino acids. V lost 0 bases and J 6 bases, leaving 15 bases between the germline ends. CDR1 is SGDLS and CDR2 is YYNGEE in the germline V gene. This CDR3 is CASSVAVGGSAGELFF. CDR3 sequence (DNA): TGTGCCAGCAGCGTAGCGGTGGGAGGCTCCGCCGGGGAGCTGTTTTTT.

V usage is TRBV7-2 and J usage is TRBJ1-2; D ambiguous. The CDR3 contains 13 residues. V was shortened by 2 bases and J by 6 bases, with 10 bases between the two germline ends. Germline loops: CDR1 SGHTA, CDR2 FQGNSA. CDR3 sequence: CASSLWNPDGYTF. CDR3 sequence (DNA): TGTGCCAGCAGCTTATGGAACCCCGATGGCTACACCTTC.

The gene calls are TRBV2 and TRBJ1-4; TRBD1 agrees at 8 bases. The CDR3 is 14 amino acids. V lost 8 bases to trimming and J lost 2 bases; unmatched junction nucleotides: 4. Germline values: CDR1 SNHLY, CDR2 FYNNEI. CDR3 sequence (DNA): TGTGCCAGCGGACAGGGCGGCACTAATGAAAAACTGTTTTTT. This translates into CASGQGGTNEKLFF. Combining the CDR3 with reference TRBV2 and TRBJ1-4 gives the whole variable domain EPEVTQTPSHQVTQMGQEVILRCVPISNHLYFYWYRQILGQKVEFLVSFYNNEISEKSEIFDDQFSVERPDGSNFTLKIRSTKLEDSAMYFCASGQGGTNEKLFFGSGTQLSVL.

CDR3 amino acids: CASSPDQGVFNEQFF. CDR3 nucleotides: TGCGCCAGCAGCCCAGACCAAGGGGTATTTAATGAGCAGTTCTTC. The chain carries TRBV4-3 and TRBJ2-1; D may be TRBD1 (5 bases). The CDR3 is 15 amino acids. CDR1 and CDR2 from the germline V gene are LGHNA and YSLEER. V shed 4 bases and J shed 7 bases, with 17 bases lying between them.

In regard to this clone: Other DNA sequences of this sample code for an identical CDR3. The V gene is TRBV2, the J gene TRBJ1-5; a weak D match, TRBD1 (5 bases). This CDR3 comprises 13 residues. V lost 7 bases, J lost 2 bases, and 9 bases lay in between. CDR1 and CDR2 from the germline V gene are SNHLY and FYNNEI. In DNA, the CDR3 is TGTGCCAGCACGCGGGGGGGCAATCAGCCCCAGCATTTT. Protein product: CASTRGGNQPQHF.

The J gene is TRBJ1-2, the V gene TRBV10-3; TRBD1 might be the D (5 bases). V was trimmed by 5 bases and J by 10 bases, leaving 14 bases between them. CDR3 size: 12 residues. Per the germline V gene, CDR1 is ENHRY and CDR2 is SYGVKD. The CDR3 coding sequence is TGTGCCATCAGTCTCGGGACGTCGGACTACACCTTC. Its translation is CAISLGTSDYTF.

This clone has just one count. The CDR3 DNA reads as TGTGCCAGCAGCTTAGTGATTCTGGGCGGGAGGCTAGCCAAAAACATTCAGTACTTC. Its translation is CASSLVILGGRLAKNIQYF. This chain connects TRBV7-2 to TRBJ2-4, with 8 nucleotides matching TRBD2. CDR1 is SGHTA, CDR2 FQGNSA, per germline. CDR3 length: 19 amino acids. V was pared by 1 base and J by 0 bases, with 11 bases of the junction left unmatched.

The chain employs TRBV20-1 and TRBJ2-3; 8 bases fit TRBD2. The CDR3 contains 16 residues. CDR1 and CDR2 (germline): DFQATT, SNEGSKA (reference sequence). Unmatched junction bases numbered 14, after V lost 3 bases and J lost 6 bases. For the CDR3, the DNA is TGCAGTGCTAGTGGCGGTTTAGCGGGGAACCCGGATACGCAGTATTTT. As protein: CSASGGLAGNPDTQYF.

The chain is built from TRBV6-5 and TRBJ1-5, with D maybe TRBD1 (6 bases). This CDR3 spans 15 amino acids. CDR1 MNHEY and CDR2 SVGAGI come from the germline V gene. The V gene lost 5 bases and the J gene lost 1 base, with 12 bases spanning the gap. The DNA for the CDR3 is TGTGCCAGCAGTCGGGAGGGGGGAAGCAATCAGCCCCAGCATTTT. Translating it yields CASSREGGSNQPQHF.

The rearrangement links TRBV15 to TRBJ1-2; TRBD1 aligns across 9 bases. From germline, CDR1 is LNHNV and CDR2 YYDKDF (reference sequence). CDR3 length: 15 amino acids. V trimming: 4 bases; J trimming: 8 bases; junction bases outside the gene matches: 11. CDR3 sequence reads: CATSIKTGTGTGYTF. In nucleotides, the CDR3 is TGTGCCACCAGCATAAAAACCGGGACAGGGACGGGCTACACCTTC.

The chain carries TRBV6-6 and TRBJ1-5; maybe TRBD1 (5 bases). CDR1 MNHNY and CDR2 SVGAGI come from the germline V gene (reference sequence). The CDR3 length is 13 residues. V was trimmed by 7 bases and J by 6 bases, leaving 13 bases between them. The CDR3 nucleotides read TGTGCCAGCAATAAGGGGATGGGTCAGCCCCAGCATTTT. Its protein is CASNKGMGQPQHF.

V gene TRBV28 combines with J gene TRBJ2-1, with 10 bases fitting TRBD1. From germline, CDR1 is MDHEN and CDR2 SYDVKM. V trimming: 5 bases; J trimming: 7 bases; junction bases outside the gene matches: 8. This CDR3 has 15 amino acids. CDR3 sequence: CASSTYRGQGNEQFF. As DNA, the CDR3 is TGTGCCAGCAGTACTTACAGGGGACAGGGGAATGAGCAGTTCTTC. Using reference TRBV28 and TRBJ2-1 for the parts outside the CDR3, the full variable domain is DVKVTQSSRYLVKRTGEKVFLECVQDMDHENMFWYRQDPGLGLRLIYFSYDVKMKEKGDIPEGYSVSREKKERFSLILESASTNQTSMYLCASSTYRGQGNEQFFGPGTRLTVL.

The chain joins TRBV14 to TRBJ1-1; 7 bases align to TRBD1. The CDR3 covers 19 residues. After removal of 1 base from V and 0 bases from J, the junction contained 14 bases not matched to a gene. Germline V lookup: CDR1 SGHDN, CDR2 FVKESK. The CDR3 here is CASSQVFTGARGMNTEAFF. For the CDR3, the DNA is TGTGCCAGCAGCCAAGTCTTTACAGGGGCCAGGGGGATGAACACTGAAGCTTTCTTT.

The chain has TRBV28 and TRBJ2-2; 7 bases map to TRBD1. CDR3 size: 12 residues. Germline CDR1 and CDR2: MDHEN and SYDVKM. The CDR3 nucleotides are TGTGCGACAGGGCTGAACACCGGGGAGCTGTTTTTT. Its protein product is CATGLNTGELFF.

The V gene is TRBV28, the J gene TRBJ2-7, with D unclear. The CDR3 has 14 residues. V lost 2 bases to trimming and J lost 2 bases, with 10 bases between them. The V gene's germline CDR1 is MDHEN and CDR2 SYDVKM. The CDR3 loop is CASSLTGFTYEQYF. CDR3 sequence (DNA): TGTGCCAGCAGTTTAACGGGTTTTACCTACGAGCAGTACTTC.

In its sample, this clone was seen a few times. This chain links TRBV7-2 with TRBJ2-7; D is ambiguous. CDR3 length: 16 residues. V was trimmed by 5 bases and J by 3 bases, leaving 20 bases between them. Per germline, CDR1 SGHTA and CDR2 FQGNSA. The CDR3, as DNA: TGTGCCAGCAGCCCCCCCCTGGCAGAGTCGCACTACGAGCAGTACTTC. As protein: CASSPPLAESHYEQYF.